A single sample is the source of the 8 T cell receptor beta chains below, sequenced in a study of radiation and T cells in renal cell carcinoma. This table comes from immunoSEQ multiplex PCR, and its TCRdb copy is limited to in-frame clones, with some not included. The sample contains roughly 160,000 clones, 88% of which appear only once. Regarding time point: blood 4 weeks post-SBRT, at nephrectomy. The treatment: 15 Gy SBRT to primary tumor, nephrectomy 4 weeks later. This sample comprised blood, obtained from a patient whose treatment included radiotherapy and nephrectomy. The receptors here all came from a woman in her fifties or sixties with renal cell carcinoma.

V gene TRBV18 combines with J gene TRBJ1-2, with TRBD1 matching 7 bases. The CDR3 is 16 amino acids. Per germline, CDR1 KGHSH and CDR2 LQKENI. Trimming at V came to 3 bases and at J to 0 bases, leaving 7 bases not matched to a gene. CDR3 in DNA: TGTGCCAGCTCACCGAAGACAGGGCCCTCTAACTATGGCTACACCTTC. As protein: CASSPKTGPSNYGYTF.

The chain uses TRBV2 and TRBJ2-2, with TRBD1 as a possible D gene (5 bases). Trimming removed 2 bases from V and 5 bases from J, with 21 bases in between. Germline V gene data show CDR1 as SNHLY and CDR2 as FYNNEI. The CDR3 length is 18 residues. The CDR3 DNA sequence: TGTGCCAGCAGTGAAAGAAAGCCAGGACATAAGATTACCGGGGAGCTGTTTTTT. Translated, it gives CASSERKPGHKITGELFF.

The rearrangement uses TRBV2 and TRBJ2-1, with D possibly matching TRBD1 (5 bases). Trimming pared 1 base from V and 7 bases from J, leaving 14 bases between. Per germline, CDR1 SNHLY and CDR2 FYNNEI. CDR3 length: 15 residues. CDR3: CASSEDDSQYNEQFF. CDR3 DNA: TGTGCCAGCAGTGAAGATGACAGTCAGTATAATGAGCAGTTCTTC.

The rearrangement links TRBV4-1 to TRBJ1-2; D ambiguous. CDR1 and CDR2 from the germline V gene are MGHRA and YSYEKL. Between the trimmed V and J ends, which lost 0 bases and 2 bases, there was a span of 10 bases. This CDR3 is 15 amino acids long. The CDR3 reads CASSQDVRENYGYTF. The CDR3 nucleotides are TGCGCCAGCAGCCAAGATGTGAGGGAGAACTATGGCTACACCTTC.

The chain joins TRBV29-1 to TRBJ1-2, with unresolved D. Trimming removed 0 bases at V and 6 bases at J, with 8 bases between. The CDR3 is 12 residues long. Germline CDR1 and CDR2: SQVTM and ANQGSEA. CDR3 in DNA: TGCAGCGTTGAAGATATGGCTGATGGCTACACCTTC. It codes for CSVEDMADGYTF.

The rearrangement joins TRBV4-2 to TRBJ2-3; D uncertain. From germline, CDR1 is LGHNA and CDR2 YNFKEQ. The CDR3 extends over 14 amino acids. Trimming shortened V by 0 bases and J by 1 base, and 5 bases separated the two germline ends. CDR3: CASSQDSGTDTQYF. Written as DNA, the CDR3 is TGTGCCAGCAGCCAAGACAGCGGCACAGATACGCAGTATTTT.

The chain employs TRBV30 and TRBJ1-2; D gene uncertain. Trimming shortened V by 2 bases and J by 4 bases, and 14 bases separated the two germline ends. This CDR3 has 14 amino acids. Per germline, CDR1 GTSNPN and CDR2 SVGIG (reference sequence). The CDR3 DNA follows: TGTGCCTGGAGTCCTGGACCCGTCGGCTATGGCTACACCTTC. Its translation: CAWSPGPVGYGYTF.

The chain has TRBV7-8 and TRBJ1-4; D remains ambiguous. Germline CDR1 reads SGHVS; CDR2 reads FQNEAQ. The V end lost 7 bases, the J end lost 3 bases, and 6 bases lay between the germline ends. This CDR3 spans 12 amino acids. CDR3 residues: CASKFPNEKLFF. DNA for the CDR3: TGTGCCAGCAAGTTCCCTAATGAAAAACTGTTTTTT.